A single sample is the source of the 25 T cell receptor beta chains below, sequenced in a study of monozygotic twins with cystic fibrosis. Assay used: immunoSEQ multiplex PCR; TCRdb lists only in-frame clones, some missing. This table has roughly 28,000 clones, around four fifths appearing once. Sequenced material: blood. These receptors originate from a girl aged 2 to 9 with cystic fibrosis.

The V gene is TRBV6-6, the J gene TRBJ1-2, with D unresolved. The germline V and J ends were trimmed by 0 bases and 8 bases, with 10 bases remaining between them. Germline V gene sequence: CDR1 MNHNY, CDR2 SVGAGI (reference sequence). This CDR3 contains 13 residues. The CDR3 protein is CASSYSNSGGYTF. CDR3 coding DNA: TGTGCCAGCAGTTACTCGAACAGCGGCGGCTACACCTTC.

The chain combines TRBV4-2 with TRBJ1-5, with 8 nucleotides matching TRBD1. CDR1 LGHNA and CDR2 YNFKEQ come from the germline V gene. The CDR3 is 15 residues long. V trimming: 4 bases; J trimming: 4 bases; junction bases outside the gene matches: 6. CDR3 residues: CASSPDRGWNQPQHF. In DNA form, the CDR3 reads TGTGCCAGCAGCCCCGACAGGGGATGGAATCAGCCCCAGCATTTT.

This clone was seen a few times. The chain combines TRBV2 with TRBJ1-2, with unresolved D. The CDR3 spans 12 residues. The germline V gene encodes CDR1 SNHLY and CDR2 FYNNEI. The V gene lost 5 bases and the J gene lost 7 bases, with 11 bases spanning the gap. Written as DNA, the CDR3 is TGTGCCAGCAGTCCATATTCTAGTGGCTACACCTTC. Translation: CASSPYSSGYTF. The variable domain in full, with the rest retrieved from reference TRBV2 and TRBJ1-2, is EPEVTQTPSHQVTQMGQEVILRCVPISNHLYFYWYRQILGQKVEFLVSFYNNEISEKSEIFDDQFSVERPDGSNFTLKIRSTKLEDSAMYFCASSPYSSGYTFGSGTRLTVV.

The rearrangement links TRBV5-1 to TRBJ2-7; D may be TRBD2 (6 bases). With 4 bases removed from V and 6 bases from J, the gap between germline ends came to 17 bases. Germline V lookup: CDR1 SGHRS, CDR2 YFSETQ. The CDR3 covers 14 residues. In nucleotides, the CDR3 is TGCGCCAGCAGCAGCGGAGGAGGGACGCTCGAGCAGTACTTC. Protein sequence: CASSSGGGTLEQYF. Drawing the rest from reference TRBV5-1 and TRBJ2-7, the complete variable domain is KAGVTQTPRYLIKTRGQQVTLSCSPISGHRSVSWYQQTPGQGLQFLFEYFSETQRNKGNFPGRFSGRQFSNSRSEMNVSTLELGDSALYLCASSSGGGTLEQYFGPGTRLTVT.

The genes are TRBV5-6 and TRBJ1-3; TRBD1 is a possible D gene (6 bases). The CDR3 consists of 16 residues. Germline assignment: CDR1 SGHDT and CDR2 YYEEEE. Trimming shortened V by 0 bases and J by 2 bases, and 12 bases separated the two germline ends. CDR3 nucleotides: TGTGCCAGCAGCTTGGAACGACAGGACGCTGGAAACACCATATATTTT. It encodes CASSLERQDAGNTIYF.

V usage is TRBV27 and J usage is TRBJ2-7, with D possibly matching TRBD1 (6 bases). V was shortened by 5 bases and J by 1 base, with 9 bases between the two germline ends. Germline CDR1 reads MNHEY; CDR2 reads SMNVEV (reference sequence). The CDR3 loop spans 13 amino acids. CDR3 nucleotides: TGTGCCAGCAGTCTGACAGGTTCCTACGAGCAGTACTTC. Translation: CASSLTGSYEQYF.

The chain couples TRBV19 to TRBJ2-5; 10 bases fit TRBD1. CDR1 is LNHDA, CDR2 SQIVND, per germline (reference sequence). The CDR3 runs to 14 residues. V was clipped by 7 bases and J by 5 bases; unmatched bases: 7. CDR3 loop: CASNRDRGSETQYF. CDR3 nucleotides: TGTGCCAGTAATCGGGACAGGGGAAGCGAGACCCAGTACTTC.

In this sample, this clone turned up a few times. This sequence joins TRBV5-4 and TRBJ1-2; D is perhaps TRBD1 (5 bases). Germline V gene data show CDR1 as SGHNT and CDR2 as YYREEE (reference sequence). V dropped 1 base and J dropped 4 bases, with 11 bases sitting between them. The CDR3 loop spans 14 amino acids. The DNA for the CDR3 is TGTGCCAGCAGCTTGCAGGGCAGGGCCTATGGCTACACCTTC. As protein: CASSLQGRAYGYTF.

This clone was detected only a few times. The chain has TRBV30 and TRBJ1-1; D gene ambiguous. The CDR3 has 14 residues. Looked up from germline, CDR1 is GTSNPN and CDR2 is SVGIG (reference sequence). V was shortened by 1 base and J by 1 base, with 10 bases between the two germline ends. CDR3 nucleotide sequence: TGTGCCTGGAGTGCCGGGATCCAGAACACTGAAGCTTTCTTT. Protein product: CAWSAGIQNTEAFF.

The V call is TRBV19, the J call TRBJ1-3; D is unclear. The CDR3 spans 14 residues. V dropped 7 bases and J dropped 0 bases, with 10 bases sitting between them. The germline V gene has CDR1 LNHDA and CDR2 SQIVND (reference sequence). Here the CDR3 reads CASIAGRSGNTIYF. In DNA, the CDR3 is TGTGCCAGTATCGCTGGGCGCTCTGGAAACACCATATATTTT.

The chain uses TRBV12-5 and TRBJ2-1; the match to TRBD1 covers 9 bases. V trimming: 3 bases; J trimming: 5 bases; junction bases outside the gene matches: 14. The CDR3 is 18 residues long. Germline V gene data show CDR1 as LGHNT and CDR2 as FRNRAP. CDR3 bases: TGTGCTAGTGGTTTATCACCGGGACAGGGTCCGAGGGACAATGAGCAGTTCTTC. This gives the protein CASGLSPGQGPRDNEQFF.

The rearrangement joins TRBV30 to TRBJ1-2; D is unclear. Germline-derived CDR1 and CDR2 are GTSNPN and SVGIG (reference sequence). The CDR3 covers 13 residues. The V gene lost 0 bases and the J gene lost 4 bases, with 9 bases spanning the gap. The CDR3 nucleotides are TGTGCCTGGAGTGTACAAGGGAGCTATGGCTACACCTTC. This sequence encodes CAWSVQGSYGYTF.

This rearrangement joins TRBV6-5 to TRBJ2-3; D is ambiguous. The CDR3 is made up of 15 amino acids. Trimming shortened V by 0 bases and J by 6 bases, and 13 bases separated the two germline ends. Looked up from germline, CDR1 is MNHEY and CDR2 is SVGAGI. The CDR3 bases are TGTGCCAGCAGTTACTCGGACCCGGCAGACGATACGCAGTATTTT. Its translation is CASSYSDPADDTQYF.

CDR3 sequence: CASSIAIAGDHEQFF. The CDR3 coding sequence is TGTGCCAGTAGTATAGCGATAGCGGGAGACCATGAGCAGTTCTTC. The V gene is TRBV19, the J gene TRBJ2-1; TRBD2 matches at 9 bases. Germline trimming cut 1 base from V and 8 bases from J; bases unmatched to any gene: 6. This CDR3 is built from 15 residues. The germline V gene encodes CDR1 LNHDA and CDR2 SQIVND (reference sequence).

This chain joins TRBV27 and TRBJ1-5, with TRBD1 identical over 10 bases. The V gene's germline CDR1 is MNHEY and CDR2 SMNVEV (reference sequence). J lost 2 bases, V lost 4 bases, and 5 bases had no gene match. This CDR3 has 16 residues. The CDR3 protein is CASSSGTGDGNQPQHF. The CDR3, as DNA: TGTGCCAGCAGTTCCGGGACAGGGGACGGCAATCAGCCCCAGCATTTT.

This chain connects TRBV5-1 to TRBJ2-2; 11 nucleotides line up with TRBD1. The CDR3 totals 15 residues. The germline gives CDR1 SGHRS, CDR2 YFSETQ. The V gene end was trimmed by 3 bases and the J gene end by 7 bases; junction bases not matched to a gene: 5. Written as DNA, the CDR3 is TGCGCCAGCAGCTCACGGACAGGGGGCGACGGGGAGCTGTTTTTT. This encodes CASSSRTGGDGELFF.

V is TRBV19 and J is TRBJ1-5; 9 bases line up with TRBD1. Germline trimming cut 7 bases from V and 3 bases from J; bases unmatched to any gene: 7. Germline V gene lookup returns CDR1 LNHDA and CDR2 SQIVND (reference sequence). There are 15 residues in the CDR3. CDR3 bases: TGTGCCAGTATTGGGACAGGGACTTACAATCAGCCCCAGCATTTT. It yields the protein CASIGTGTYNQPQHF.

V gene TRBV27 combines with J gene TRBJ1-2; tentative D call: TRBD1 (5 bases). V lost 0 bases to trimming and J lost 8 bases, with 19 bases between them. The CDR3 runs 16 residues. Germline-derived CDR1 and CDR2 are MNHEY and SMNVEV (reference sequence). The CDR3 reads CASSLSWDSIFLGYTF. The CDR3 bases are TGTGCCAGCAGTTTATCGTGGGACTCCATTTTCCTAGGCTACACCTTC.

This sequence joins TRBV4-1 and TRBJ2-7; perhaps TRBD2 as D (7 bases). The ends were cut back, 4 bases at V and 2 bases at J, with 18 bases in the middle. The V gene's germline CDR1 is MGHRA and CDR2 YSYEKL. This CDR3 has 16 amino acids. The CDR3 nucleotides are TGCGCCAGCAGCCTCGGAGGGGGGGACTTGACCTACGAGCAGTACTTC. It specifies CASSLGGGDLTYEQYF.

The gene calls are TRBV14 and TRBJ2-7; a possible D gene is TRBD2 (5 bases). CDR3 length: 14 amino acids. Germline V gene sequence: CDR1 SGHDN, CDR2 FVKESK. V dropped 2 bases and J dropped 2 bases, with 10 bases sitting between them. The CDR3, as DNA: TGTGCCAGCAGCCAAATCGGGATTACCTACGAGCAGTACTTC. It translates to CASSQIGITYEQYF. The full variable domain, with the rest looked up from reference TRBV14 and TRBJ2-7, is EAGVTQFPSHSVIEKGQTVTLRCDPISGHDNLYWYRRVMGKEIKFLLHFVKESKQDESGMPNNRFLAERTGGTYSTLKVQPAELEDSGVYFCASSQIGITYEQYFGPGTRLTVT.

V is TRBV7-3 and J is TRBJ2-1; D perhaps matches TRBD2 (6 bases). The CDR3 has 15 residues. V lost 5 bases and J lost 6, with 17 bases in between. Germline V lookup: CDR1 SGHTA, CDR2 FQGTGA. The CDR3 bases are TGTGCCAGCAGCCCCTCGCGGGGCTCAAGCAATGAGCAGTTCTTC. This translates into CASSPSRGSSNEQFF.

This chain uses TRBV15 with TRBJ1-5; 8 positions agree with TRBD1. Trimming cost V 0 bases and J 1 base; bases outside gene matches: 5. The CDR3 is 17 residues long. CDR1 is LNHNV, CDR2 YYDKDF, per germline (reference sequence). CDR3 loop: CATSRDSQGASNQPQHF. Written as DNA, the CDR3 is TGTGCCACCAGCAGAGATTCCCAGGGGGCGAGCAATCAGCCCCAGCATTTT.

The chain recombines TRBV7-9 with TRBJ2-3; D is ambiguous. The CDR3 loop spans 15 amino acids. The ends were cut back, 5 bases at V and 2 bases at J, with 14 bases in the middle. From germline, CDR1 is SEHNR and CDR2 FQNEAQ (reference sequence). DNA for the CDR3: TGTGCCAGCAGCCCGGGTCAAACGCACACAGATACGCAGTATTTT. Amino acids: CASSPGQTHTDTQYF.

This sequence joins TRBV28 and TRBJ1-5; D call uncertain. The CDR3 has 14 amino acids. Per the germline V gene, CDR1 is MDHEN and CDR2 is SYDVKM. V lost 6 bases and J lost 3, with 12 bases in between. In DNA, the CDR3 is TGTGCCAGCAGGGGCAGCCTAATCAATCAGCCCCAGCATTTT. As protein: CASRGSLINQPQHF.

The rearrangement joins TRBV28 to TRBJ1-2; tentatively, D is TRBD1 (6 bases). V shed 1 base and J shed 6 bases, with 12 bases lying between them. The CDR3 is made up of 14 amino acids. Looked up from germline, CDR1 is MDHEN and CDR2 is SYDVKM. The CDR3: CASSLFGGADGYTF. CDR3 bases: TGTGCCAGCAGTTTATTCGGGGGCGCGGATGGCTACACCTTC.